This T cell receptor (beta chain) derives from a study of cytomegalovirus exposure and HLA in healthy donors. A note on this clone: The antigen remains unidentified.

Notes on the study in general: It was confirmed in vitro that three of the CMV-associated chains were specific for CMV antigens. Both high specificity and high sensitivity reportedly marked the classifier's diagnosis of cytomegalovirus status.

Sequencing was performed with immunoSEQ multiplex PCR; in TCRdb, only in-frame clones are kept and a portion is missing. There are about 160,000 clones in the sample; about nine tenths occur only once, and roughly 5.7% lies in the top ten. Per germline, CDR1 LGHNA and CDR2 YSLEER. V gave up 3 bases and J gave up 6 bases; unmatched junction bases: 10. The CDR3 spans 15 residues. The rearrangement uses TRBV4-3 and TRBJ1-1; 7 nucleotides agree with TRBD1. Sample: PBMCs. This clonotype originated in a woman in her 30s in good health and CMV-seronegative. CDR3 sequence (DNA): TGCGCCAGCAGCCAGGCGACAGGGTATGTCCCTGAAGCTTTCTTT. Protein product: CASSQATGYVPEAFF.